This TCR beta chain was sequenced in a study of CD8 T cells in ankylosing spondylitis. Each CDR3 protein gets one entry after TCRdb re-called the 5' RACE reads with MiXCR. The sample lists about 540,000 distinct CDR3 sequences, 10% to 15% occurring once. This clonotype was counted ten times or more. Its antigen is not identified. Notes on the study in general: What appeared characteristic of ankylosing spondylitis blood was a TCR beta motif of fewer than ten highly homologous variants.

This CDR3 is 16 amino acids long. The V and J ends lost 4 bases and 0 bases, in that order; junction bases with no gene match: 5. Germline CDR1 is SGHRS and CDR2 is YFSETQ. The TCR originated in a male donor with ankylosing spondylitis. The chain joins TRBV5-1 to TRBJ2-3; 10 bases are shared with TRBD2. The sample comprised blood, either unsorted or a sorted T cell fraction (not recorded which). The CDR3 reads CASSKGLAASTDTQYF. In DNA form, the CDR3 reads TGCGCCAGCAGCAAAGGACTAGCGGCCAGCACAGATACGCAGTATTTT.